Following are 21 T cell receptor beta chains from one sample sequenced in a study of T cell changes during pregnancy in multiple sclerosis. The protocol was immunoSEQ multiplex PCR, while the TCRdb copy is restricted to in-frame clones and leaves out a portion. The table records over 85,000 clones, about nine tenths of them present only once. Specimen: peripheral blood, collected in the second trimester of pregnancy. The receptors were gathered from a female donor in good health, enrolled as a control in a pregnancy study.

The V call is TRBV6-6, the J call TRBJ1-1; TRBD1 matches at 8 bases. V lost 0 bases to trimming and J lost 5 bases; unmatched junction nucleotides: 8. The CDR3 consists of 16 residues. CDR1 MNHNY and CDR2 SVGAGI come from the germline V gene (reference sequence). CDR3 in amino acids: CASSYSPDRVGTEAFF. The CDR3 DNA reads TGTGCCAGCAGTTACTCCCCGGACAGGGTTGGGACTGAAGCTTTCTTT.

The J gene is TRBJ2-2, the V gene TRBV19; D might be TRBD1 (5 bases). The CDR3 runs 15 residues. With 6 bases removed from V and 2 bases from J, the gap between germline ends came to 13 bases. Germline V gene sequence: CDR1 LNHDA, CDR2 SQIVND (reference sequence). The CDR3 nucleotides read TGTGCCAGTAGGAGGACAAGGAGTAACACCGGGGAGCTGTTTTTT. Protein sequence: CASRRTRSNTGELFF.

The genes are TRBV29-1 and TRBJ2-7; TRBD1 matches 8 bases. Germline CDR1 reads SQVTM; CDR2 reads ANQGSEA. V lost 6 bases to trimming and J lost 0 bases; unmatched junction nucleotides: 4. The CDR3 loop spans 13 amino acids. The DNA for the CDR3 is TGCAGCGTAGCCGGGACAGGCTCCTACGAGCAGTACTTC. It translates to CSVAGTGSYEQYF.

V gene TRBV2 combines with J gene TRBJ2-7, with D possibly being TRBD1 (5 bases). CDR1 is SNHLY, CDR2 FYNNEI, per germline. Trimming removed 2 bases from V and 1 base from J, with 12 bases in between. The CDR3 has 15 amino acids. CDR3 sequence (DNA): TGTGCCAGCAGTGAATCTCAGGGCCCTTCCTACGAGCAGTACTTC. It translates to CASSESQGPSYEQYF.

The CDR3 is CASSGTGGPYGYTF. As DNA, the CDR3 is TGTGCCAGCAGTGGGACAGGGGGTCCCTATGGCTACACCTTC. The rearrangement links TRBV2 to TRBJ1-2; 10 bases map to TRBD1. The CDR3 has 14 residues. Looked up from germline, CDR1 is SNHLY and CDR2 is FYNNEI. V trimming: 4 bases; J trimming: 4 bases; junction bases outside the gene matches: 3.

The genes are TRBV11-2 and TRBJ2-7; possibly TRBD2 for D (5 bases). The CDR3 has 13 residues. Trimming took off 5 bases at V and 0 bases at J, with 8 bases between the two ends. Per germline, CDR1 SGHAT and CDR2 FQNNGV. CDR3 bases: TGTGCCAGCAGCCGGACTGACTCCTACGAGCAGTACTTC. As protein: CASSRTDSYEQYF.

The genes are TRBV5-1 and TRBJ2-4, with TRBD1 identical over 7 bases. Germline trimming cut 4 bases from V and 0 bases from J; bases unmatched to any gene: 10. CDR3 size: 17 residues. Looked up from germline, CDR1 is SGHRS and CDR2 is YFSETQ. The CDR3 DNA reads TGCGCCAGCAGCCCGAATGGGACAGTACTAGCCAAAAACATTCAGTACTTC. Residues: CASSPNGTVLAKNIQYF.

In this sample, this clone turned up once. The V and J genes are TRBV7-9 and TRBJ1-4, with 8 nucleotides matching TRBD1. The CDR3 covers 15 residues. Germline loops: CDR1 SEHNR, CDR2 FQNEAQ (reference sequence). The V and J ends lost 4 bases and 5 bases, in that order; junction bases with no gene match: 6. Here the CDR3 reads CASSSRDRPNEKLFF. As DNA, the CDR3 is TGTGCCAGCAGCTCTCGGGACAGGCCCAATGAAAAACTGTTTTTT.

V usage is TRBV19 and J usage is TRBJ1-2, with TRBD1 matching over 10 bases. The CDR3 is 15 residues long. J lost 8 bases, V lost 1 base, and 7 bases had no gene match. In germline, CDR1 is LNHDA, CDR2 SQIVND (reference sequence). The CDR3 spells CASSIGGQGVSGYTF. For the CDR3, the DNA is TGTGCCAGTAGTATAGGCGGACAGGGGGTGAGCGGCTACACCTTC.

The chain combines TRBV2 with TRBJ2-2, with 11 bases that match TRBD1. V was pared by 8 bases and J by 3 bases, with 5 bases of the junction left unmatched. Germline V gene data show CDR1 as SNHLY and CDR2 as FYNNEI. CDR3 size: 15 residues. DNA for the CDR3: TGTGCCAGCCGAGGACAGGGGGCATACACCGGGGAGCTGTTTTTT. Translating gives CASRGQGAYTGELFF.

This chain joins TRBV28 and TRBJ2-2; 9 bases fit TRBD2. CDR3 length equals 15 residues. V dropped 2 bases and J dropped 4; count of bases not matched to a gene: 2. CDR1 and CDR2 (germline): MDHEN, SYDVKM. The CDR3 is CASSLGGRATGELFF. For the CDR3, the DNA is TGTGCCAGCAGTTTAGGCGGGAGGGCCACCGGGGAGCTGTTTTTT.

The CDR3 DNA reads as TGTGCCAGCAGCTTGTCAGGACAGGGTCGATACAATGAGCAGTTCTTC. This codes for CASSLSGQGRYNEQFF. The chain links TRBV5-6 to TRBJ2-1, with 8 nucleotides matching TRBD1. The V segment lost 1 base and the J segment 4 bases; nucleotides outside the gene matches: 7. Germline assignment: CDR1 SGHDT and CDR2 YYEEEE. This CDR3 contains 16 residues.

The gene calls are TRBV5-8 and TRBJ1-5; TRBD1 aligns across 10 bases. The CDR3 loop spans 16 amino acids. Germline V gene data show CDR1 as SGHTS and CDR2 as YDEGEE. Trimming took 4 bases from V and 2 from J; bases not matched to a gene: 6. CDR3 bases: TGTGCCAGCAGCACTAGGGACAGGGGACGCAATCAGCCCCAGCATTTT. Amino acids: CASSTRDRGRNQPQHF.

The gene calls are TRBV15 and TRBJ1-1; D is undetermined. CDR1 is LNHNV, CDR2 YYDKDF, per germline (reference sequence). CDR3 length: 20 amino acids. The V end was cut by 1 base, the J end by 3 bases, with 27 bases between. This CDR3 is CATSRVWEVTSLRVDTEAFF. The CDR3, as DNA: TGTGCCACCAGCAGAGTTTGGGAGGTCACCTCCCTCCGGGTGGACACTGAAGCTTTCTTT.

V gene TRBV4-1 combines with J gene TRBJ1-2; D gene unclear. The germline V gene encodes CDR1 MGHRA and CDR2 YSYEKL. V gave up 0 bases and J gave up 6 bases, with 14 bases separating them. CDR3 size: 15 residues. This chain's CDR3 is CASSQERAFPDGYTF. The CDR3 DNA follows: TGCGCCAGCAGCCAAGAGCGAGCCTTTCCTGATGGCTACACCTTC.

DNA for the CDR3: TGTGCCAGCAGCCAATCCCTGGTGAGAACTAATGAAAAACTGTTTTTT. It encodes CASSQSLVRTNEKLFF. The gene calls are TRBV4-2 and TRBJ1-4; no reliable D call. Trimming removed 2 bases at V and 1 base at J, with 11 bases between. The CDR3 extends over 16 amino acids. Germline lookup yields CDR1 LGHNA and CDR2 YNFKEQ.

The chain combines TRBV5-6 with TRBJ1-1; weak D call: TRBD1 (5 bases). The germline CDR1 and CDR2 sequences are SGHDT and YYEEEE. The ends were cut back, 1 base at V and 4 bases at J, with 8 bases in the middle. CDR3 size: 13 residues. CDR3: CASSLRGSTEAFF. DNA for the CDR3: TGTGCCAGCAGCTTGCGGGGGAGCACTGAAGCTTTCTTT.

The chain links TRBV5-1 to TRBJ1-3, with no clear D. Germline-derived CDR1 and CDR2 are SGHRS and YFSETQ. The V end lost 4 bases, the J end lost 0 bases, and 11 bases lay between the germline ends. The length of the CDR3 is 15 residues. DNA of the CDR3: TGCGCCAGCAGCCGCGACACAGACTCTGGAAACACCATATATTTT. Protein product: CASSRDTDSGNTIYF.

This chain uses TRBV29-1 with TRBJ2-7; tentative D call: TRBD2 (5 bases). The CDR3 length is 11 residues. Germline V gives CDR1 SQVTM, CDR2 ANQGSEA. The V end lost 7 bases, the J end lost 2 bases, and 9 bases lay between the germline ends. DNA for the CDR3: TGCAGCGCGGGGAACACCTACGAGCAGTACTTC. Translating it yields CSAGNTYEQYF.

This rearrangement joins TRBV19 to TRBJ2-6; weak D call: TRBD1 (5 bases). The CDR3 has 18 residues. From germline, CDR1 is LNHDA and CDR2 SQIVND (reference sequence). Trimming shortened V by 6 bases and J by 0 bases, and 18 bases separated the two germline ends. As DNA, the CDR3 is TGTGCCAGTAGCGCTCCAGGGCTCCTTCGCTCTGGGGCCAACGTCCTGACTTTC. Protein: CASSAPGLLRSGANVLTF.

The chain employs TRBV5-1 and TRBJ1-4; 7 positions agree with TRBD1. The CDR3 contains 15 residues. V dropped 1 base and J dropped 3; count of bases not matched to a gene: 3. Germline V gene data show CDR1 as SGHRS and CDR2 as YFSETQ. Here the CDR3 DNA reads TGCGCCAGCAGCTTGAGGGGGCAGGCTAATGAAAAACTGTTTTTT. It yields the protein CASSLRGQANEKLFF.